This is a list of T cell receptor beta chains from one sample in a study of OX40 agonist ivuxolimab in advanced cancers. The protocol was immunoSEQ multiplex PCR, while the TCRdb copy is restricted to in-frame clones and leaves out a portion. The sample shows about 86,000 clones, 91% of them seen only once. Sequencing was performed on CD4+ or CD8+ T cells sorted from blood, taken in a trial of the OX40 agonist ivuxolimab. Source of these receptors: an adult with an advanced solid tumor such as melanoma, head and neck, liver or kidney cancer. Each CDR3 is given with its conserved first and last residue. Each record gives: J gene, D gene, clone size, V gene, CDR3 protein, CDR3 DNA. A D gene is named only where the DNA matches it firmly. The size of a clone is reported for some rows only, either as once, few or many, or as a class for expanded clones.

j_gene: TRBJ2-7; d_gene: -; abundance: -; v_gene: TRBV7-9; CDR3aa: CASSPSPAAAYEQYF; CDR3nt: TGTGCCAGCAGCCCAAGCCCGGCAGCAGCCTACGAGCAGTACTTC
j_gene: TRBJ2-3; d_gene: TRBD2; abundance: -; v_gene: TRBV30; CDR3aa: CAWSVHSLIAGEYRTDTQYF; CDR3nt: TGTGCCTGGAGTGTACACTCTTTAATAGCGGGAGAGTATCGGACAGATACGCAGTATTTT
j_gene: TRBJ2-3; d_gene: TRBD2; abundance: -; v_gene: TRBV9; CDR3aa: CASSVGVGLAGTDTQYF; CDR3nt: TGTGCCAGCAGCGTAGGGGTGGGGCTAGCGGGCACAGATACGCAGTATTTT
j_gene: TRBJ2-3; d_gene: -; abundance: -; v_gene: TRBV27; CDR3aa: CASSLGRPTDTQYF; CDR3nt: TGTGCCAGCAGTTTAGGACGGCCCACAGATACGCAGTATTTT
j_gene: TRBJ2-1; d_gene: -; abundance: once; v_gene: TRBV7-3; CDR3aa: CASSLTKSQYNEQFF; CDR3nt: TGTGCCAGCAGCTTAACGAAGAGCCAATACAATGAGCAGTTCTTC
j_gene: TRBJ2-2; d_gene: -; abundance: -; v_gene: TRBV27; CDR3aa: CASSGVPTGELFF; CDR3nt: TGTGCCAGCTCCGGTGTGCCGACCGGGGAGCTGTTTTTT
j_gene: TRBJ2-5; d_gene: -; abundance: -; v_gene: TRBV6-5; CDR3aa: CASSYEGWGETQYF; CDR3nt: TGTGCCAGCAGTTACGAGGGTTGGGGAGAGACCCAGTACTTC
j_gene: TRBJ2-1; d_gene: -; abundance: -; v_gene: TRBV4-1; CDR3aa: CASSQVQGTAGYNEQFF; CDR3nt: TGCGCCAGCAGCCAAGTGCAGGGGACGGCGGGGTACAATGAGCAGTTCTTC
j_gene: TRBJ2-5; d_gene: -; abundance: -; v_gene: TRBV5-5; CDR3aa: CASSRRSGQETQYF; CDR3nt: TGTGCCAGCAGCCGCAGGTCGGGACAAGAGACCCAGTACTTC
j_gene: TRBJ1-3; d_gene: -; abundance: -; v_gene: TRBV5-1; CDR3aa: CASSRDGYSGNTIYF; CDR3nt: TGCGCCAGCAGCCGGGACGGCTACTCTGGAAACACCATATATTTT
j_gene: TRBJ1-4; d_gene: -; abundance: -; v_gene: TRBV6-1; CDR3aa: CASSDEGVKEKLFF; CDR3nt: TGTGCCAGCAGTGACGAGGGGGTGAAGGAAAAACTGTTTTTT
j_gene: TRBJ2-6; d_gene: -; abundance: -; v_gene: TRBV19; CDR3aa: CASSLQRSGANVLTF; CDR3nt: TGTGCCAGTAGTCTACAGCGCTCTGGGGCCAACGTCCTGACTTTC
j_gene: TRBJ1-2; d_gene: TRBD1; abundance: once; v_gene: TRBV29-1; CDR3aa: CSVEPFDWGTGGNYGYTF; CDR3nt: TGCAGCGTTGAACCCTTCGATTGGGGGACAGGGGGCAACTATGGCTACACCTTC
j_gene: TRBJ2-5; d_gene: TRBD2; abundance: -; v_gene: TRBV29-1; CDR3aa: CSVTGLAKETQYF; CDR3nt: TGCAGCGTTACCGGACTAGCGAAGGAGACCCAGTACTTC
j_gene: TRBJ1-1; d_gene: -; abundance: -; v_gene: TRBV7-9; CDR3aa: CASSPGGTEAFF; CDR3nt: TGTGCCAGCAGCCCTGGGGGGACTGAAGCTTTCTTT
j_gene: TRBJ1-1; d_gene: TRBD1; abundance: -; v_gene: TRBV7-8; CDR3aa: CASSLTGETEAFF; CDR3nt: TGTGCCAGCAGCTTGACAGGGGAAACTGAAGCTTTCTTT
j_gene: TRBJ1-1; d_gene: -; abundance: -; v_gene: TRBV27; CDR3aa: CASRGATEAFF; CDR3nt: TGTGCCAGCAGGGGGGCGACTGAAGCTTTCTTT
j_gene: TRBJ2-7; d_gene: TRBD2; abundance: -; v_gene: TRBV28; CDR3aa: CASRTLAVTSYEQYF; CDR3nt: TGTGCCAGCAGAACACTAGCGGTTACCTCCTACGAGCAGTACTTC
j_gene: TRBJ2-5; d_gene: -; abundance: -; v_gene: TRBV11-2; CDR3aa: CASESVAGVGETQYF; CDR3nt: TGTGCCAGCGAGTCGGTTGCTGGAGTAGGGGAGACCCAGTACTTC
j_gene: TRBJ1-5; d_gene: TRBD1; abundance: -; v_gene: TRBV7-8; CDR3aa: CASSFGTGNQPQHF; CDR3nt: TGTGCCAGCAGCTTCGGGACAGGCAATCAGCCCCAGCATTTT